The T cell receptor beta chain described here comes from a study of shared clonotypes between healthy human individuals (dated by TCRdb to about 2020). Background on the whole study: The cohort included three men and two women between 18 and 49 years of age. Per donor, three plates each were used for CD4 naive and CD4 memory, two for CD8 naive, and one for CD8 memory. Blood TCR repertoires of roughly five healthy adults were deeply sequenced to estimate repertoire size and the extent of clonotype sharing between individuals. Different laboratories and diverse techniques were used to prepare libraries and sequence TCR repertoires, to increase sequencing depth and limit assay-specific biases. Per donor, leukapheresis produced somewhere between about 0.9 and 9 billion PBMCs. The paper as a whole reports these results and caveats: Naive subsets generally had larger estimated clonotype richness than memory subsets did. Sampling was restricted to blood, and TCR repertoires in tissues likely differ from the TCR repertoires found in blood. Sharing across a few donors was observed for around 5% of naive CD4, under 4% of naive CD8, 2% to 2.5% of memory CD4, and roughly 0.43% of memory CD8 clonotypes. Pairwise subsampling led to the expectation that sequencing depth would affect the degree of clonotype sharing among donors. Compared with non-shared clonotypes, the clonotypes found in all four sorted-subset donors had higher generation probabilities. Even with the large sequencing depth, rarefaction of the sorted-subset datasets indicated that sequencing was incomplete. The genetic and exposure-history diversity represented was limited by the small number of donors.

Donors were healthy HIV-negative adults with no recently reported acute infections or vaccinations. Every donor was a Caucasian adult residing in Nashville, Tennessee, USA. CD4+ T cells were enriched by magnetic negative selection; naive cells were then positively selected on CD45RA, and the negative fraction formed the memory subset. Blood was obtained by leukapheresis, after which PBMCs were separated by Ficoll-Histopaque density gradient centrifugation and cryopreserved in liquid nitrogen vapor phase. Analytical flow cytometry was used to check the purity and quantity of every magnetically sorted T cell population. Genomic DNA was isolated from every sorted fraction and measured by UV absorbance on a Nanodrop 2000c. With respect to this clone: Which antigen it targets is not known. Qualities for individual bases were not recorded, and no much larger clone is one base off.

Trimmed from V: 0 bases; trimmed from J: 4 bases; junction bases lacking a gene match: 7. CDR1 GTSNPN and CDR2 SVGIG were looked up in the germline V gene (reference sequence). Including the terminal cysteine and phenylalanine, the CDR3 comprises 15 residues. Just the 45-base CDR3 DNA is kept, in frame starting at base 1. Using the deep immunoSEQ assay, TCR CDR3 regions were amplified from genomic DNA by multiplex PCR. For each cell subset, the extracted genomic DNA was distributed evenly across all wells of several immunoSEQ 96-well plates, and each plate served as one replicate. For sorted subsets, 200 ng of genomic DNA, equivalent to 30,000 or so T cell genomes, went into each replicate PCR. Purified libraries were measured with a Qubit 3.0 fluorometer, size-checked on a Bioanalyzer 2100, and measured again with the KAPA Library Quantification kit. Every immunoSEQ 96-well plate was sequenced on a dedicated single-read 150-cycle Illumina NextSeq 550 flow cell. In the paper's pipeline: The immunoSEQ output contained only junctional sequences without quality scores, so filtering could not match that applied to full-length reads. Sequences were annotated with PyIR, a Python wrapper for IgBLAST v1.9, using IMGT germline references to assign V/J genes and CDR3. Reads were removed for weak V/J assignments (E-value above 1e-6), missing CDR3, stop codons, out-of-frame junctions, or ambiguous translated residues. A V3J clonotype was defined by an identical inferred V gene, J gene, and CDR3 amino acid sequence. To compute the percentage overlap between repertoires, the number of shared unique clonotypes was divided by the size of the smaller repertoire. Richness of each repertoire was evaluated using RTK rarefaction, the Chao1 estimator, and Recon v2.1 estimates of unobserved clonotypes. OLGA was used to compute generation probabilities for all TCRbeta clonotypes that the gDNA method yielded from a handful of donors. The table was pulled from immuneACCESS by TCRdb, which kept in-frame rearrangements only. Such tables lose some clones; where checked, under half of the loss comes from unresolved V genes, and the rest has no known cause. D and trimming come from the DNA, and the V and J calls and clone size come from that table. Counted in this sample were approximately 1.5 million clones; around 98.5% of them appeared once. Together, the top ten hold 0.36% of the sample.

This clonotype was sampled from a man aged 30 to 39 in good health. Sequenced input: naive CD4+ T cells sorted from blood. This specimen's cell subset or site label, interpreted: CD45RA+ positively selected. Recombination connected TRBV30 to TRBJ1-1; the junction holds 8 bases that match TRBD1. The DNA is as follows: TGTGCCTGGAGTGTCATGACAGGGGCGATCACTGAAGCTTTCTTT. The encoded protein is CAWSVMTGAITEAFF.